This T cell receptor beta chain was identified in a study of blood T cell repertoires in COVID-19. The CDR3 covers 15 residues. The V gene end was trimmed by 5 bases and the J gene end by 1 base; junction bases not matched to a gene: 5. CDR1 is MDHEN and CDR2 is SYDVKM in the germline V gene. Sequenced by immunoSEQ multiplex PCR; TCRdb stores in-frame clones only, minus some. The sample holds tens of thousands of clones, more than 70% seen once. The sequencing input was peripheral blood. The clonotype was recovered from a human donor in a cohort sampled during active COVID-19. This chain uses TRBV28 with TRBJ2-3; 8 positions agree with TRBD2. CDR3 DNA: TGTGCCAGCAGTAGCGGGAGAAGTGGCACAGATACGCAGTATTTT. This gives the protein CASSSGRSGTDTQYF.